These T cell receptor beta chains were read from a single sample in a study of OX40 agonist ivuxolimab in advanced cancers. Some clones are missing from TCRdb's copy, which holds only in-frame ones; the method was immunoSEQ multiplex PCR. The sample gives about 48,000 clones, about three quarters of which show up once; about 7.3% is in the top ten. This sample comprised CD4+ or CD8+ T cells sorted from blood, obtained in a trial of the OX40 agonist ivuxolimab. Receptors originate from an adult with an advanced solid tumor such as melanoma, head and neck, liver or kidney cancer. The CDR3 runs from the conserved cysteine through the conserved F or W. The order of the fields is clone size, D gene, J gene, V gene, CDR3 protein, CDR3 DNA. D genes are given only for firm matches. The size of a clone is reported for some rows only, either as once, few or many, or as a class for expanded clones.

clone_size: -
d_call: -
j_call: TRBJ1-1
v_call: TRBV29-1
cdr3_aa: CSVTEGPADTEAFF
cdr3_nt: TGCAGCGTCACTGAGGGACCCGCTGACACTGAAGCTTTCTTT

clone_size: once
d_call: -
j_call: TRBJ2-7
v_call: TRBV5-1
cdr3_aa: CASSSGGSYEQYF
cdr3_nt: TGCGCCAGCAGCTCCGGGGGATCCTACGAGCAGTACTTC

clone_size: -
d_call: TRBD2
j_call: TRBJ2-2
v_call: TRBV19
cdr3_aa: CASSWGLAANTGELFF
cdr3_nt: TGTGCCAGTAGTTGGGGACTAGCGGCGAACACCGGGGAGCTGTTTTTT

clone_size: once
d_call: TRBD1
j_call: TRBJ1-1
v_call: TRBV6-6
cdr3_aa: CASSYADREGEAFF
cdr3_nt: TGTGCCAGCAGTTACGCCGACAGGGAGGGTGAAGCTTTCTTT

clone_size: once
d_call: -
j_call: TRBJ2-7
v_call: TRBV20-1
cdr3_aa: CSARGAYEQYF
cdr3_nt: TGCAGTGCTAGAGGAGCCTACGAGCAGTACTTC

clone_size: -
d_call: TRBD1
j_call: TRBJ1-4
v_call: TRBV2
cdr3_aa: CASRGQSLEKLFF
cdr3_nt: TGTGCCAGCAGGGGACAGAGCCTTGAAAAACTGTTTTTT

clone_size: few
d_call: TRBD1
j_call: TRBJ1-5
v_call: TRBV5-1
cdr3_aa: CASSLGGQGSNQPQHF
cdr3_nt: TGCGCCAGCAGCTTGGGGGGACAGGGGAGCAATCAGCCCCAGCATTTT

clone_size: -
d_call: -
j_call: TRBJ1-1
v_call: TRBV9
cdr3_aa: CASSSGQYTEAFF
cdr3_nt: TGTGCCAGCAGCTCCGGACAGTACACTGAAGCTTTCTTT

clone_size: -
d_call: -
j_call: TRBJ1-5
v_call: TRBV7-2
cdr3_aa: CASSQRRTEPQHF
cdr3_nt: TGTGCCAGCAGCCAGCGTCGGACGGAGCCCCAGCATTTT

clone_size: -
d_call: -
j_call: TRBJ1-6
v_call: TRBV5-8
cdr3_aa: CASSLEGRWNNSPLHF
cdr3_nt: TGTGCCAGCAGCTTGGAGGGCCGATGGAATAATTCACCCCTCCACTTT

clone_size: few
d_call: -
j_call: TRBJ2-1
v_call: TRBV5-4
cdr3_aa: CASSLGSDSYNEQFF
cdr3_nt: TGTGCCAGCAGCTTAGGGAGTGACTCCTACAATGAGCAGTTCTTC

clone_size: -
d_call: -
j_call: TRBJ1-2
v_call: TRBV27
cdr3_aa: CASSLSRTSYGYTF
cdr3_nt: TGTGCCAGCAGTTTATCTCGGACTAGCTATGGCTACACCTTC

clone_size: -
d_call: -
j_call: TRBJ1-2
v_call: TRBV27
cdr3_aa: CASSSVVERSRNGYTF
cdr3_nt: TGTGCCAGCAGCTCCGTGGTGGAGAGATCCAGGAATGGCTACACCTTC

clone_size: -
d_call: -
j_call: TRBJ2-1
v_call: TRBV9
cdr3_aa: CASSLADQSEQFF
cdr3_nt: TGTGCCAGCAGCCTAGCAGACCAGTCTGAGCAGTTCTTC

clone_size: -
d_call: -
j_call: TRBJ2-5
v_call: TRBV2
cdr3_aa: CASGNQLDSQETQYF
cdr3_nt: TGTGCCAGCGGAAATCAGCTTGACAGCCAAGAGACCCAGTACTTC

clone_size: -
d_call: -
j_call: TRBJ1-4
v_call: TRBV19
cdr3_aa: CASSQGRRNEKLFF
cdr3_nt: TGTGCCAGTAGCCAGGGGCGACGTAATGAAAAACTGTTTTTT

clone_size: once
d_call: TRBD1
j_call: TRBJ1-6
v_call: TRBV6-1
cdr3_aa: CASRKQGYSPLHF
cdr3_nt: TGTGCCAGCAGGAAACAGGGGTATTCACCCCTCCACTTT

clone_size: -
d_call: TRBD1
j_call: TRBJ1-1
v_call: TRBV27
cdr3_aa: CASSPSTGEGGTEAFF
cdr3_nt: TGTGCCAGCAGTCCGTCGACAGGGGAAGGCGGCACTGAAGCTTTCTTT

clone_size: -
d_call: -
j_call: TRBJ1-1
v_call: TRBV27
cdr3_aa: CASRIMGMREAFF
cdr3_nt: TGTGCCAGCAGAATCATGGGGATGAGGGAAGCTTTCTTT

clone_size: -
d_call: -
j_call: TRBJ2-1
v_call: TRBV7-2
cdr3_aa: CASSLEGLSYNEQFF
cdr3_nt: TGTGCCAGCAGCTTAGAAGGCCTCTCCTACAATGAGCAGTTCTTC

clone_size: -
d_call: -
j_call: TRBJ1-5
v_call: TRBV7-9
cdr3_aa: CASSFIPGEGYQPQHF
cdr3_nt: TGTGCCAGCAGCTTCATCCCAGGGGAGGGGTATCAGCCCCAGCATTTT

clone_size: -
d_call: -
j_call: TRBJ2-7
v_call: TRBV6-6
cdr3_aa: CASTNSYRPPYEQYF
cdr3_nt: TGTGCCAGCACCAACTCGTACAGGCCTCCCTACGAGCAGTACTTC

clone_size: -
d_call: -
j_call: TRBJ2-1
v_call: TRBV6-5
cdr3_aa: CASVGGYNEQFF
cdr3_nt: TGTGCCAGCGTGGGGGGCTACAATGAGCAGTTCTTC

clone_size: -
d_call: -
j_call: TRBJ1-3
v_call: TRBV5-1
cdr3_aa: CASSLDGSSGNTIYF
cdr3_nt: TGCGCCAGCAGCTTGGACGGATCCTCTGGAAACACCATATATTTT

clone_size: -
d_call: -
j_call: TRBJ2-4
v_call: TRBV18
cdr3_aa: CASSPLTGAKNIQYF
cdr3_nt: TGTGCCAGCTCACCGTTAACCGGGGCCAAAAACATTCAGTACTTC

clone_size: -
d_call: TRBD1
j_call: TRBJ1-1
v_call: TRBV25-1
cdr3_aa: CASSEQDRVTEAFF
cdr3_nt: TGTGCCAGCAGTGAACAAGACAGGGTCACTGAAGCTTTCTTT

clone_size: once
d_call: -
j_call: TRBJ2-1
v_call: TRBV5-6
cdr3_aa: CASSLVGSYNEQFF
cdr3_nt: TGTGCCAGCAGCTTGGTAGGATCCTACAATGAGCAGTTCTTC

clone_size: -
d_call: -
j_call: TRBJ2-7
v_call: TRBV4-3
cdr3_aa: CASSQDIGGASYEQYF
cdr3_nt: TGCGCCAGCAGCCAAGATATCGGGGGAGCCTCCTACGAGCAGTACTTC

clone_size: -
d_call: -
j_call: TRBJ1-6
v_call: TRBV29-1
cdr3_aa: CSVSMGQSNSPLHF
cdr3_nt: TGCAGCGTGTCGATGGGACAATCTAATTCACCCCTCCACTTT

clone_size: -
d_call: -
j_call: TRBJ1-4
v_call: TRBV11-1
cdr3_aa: CASSSVLGEKLFF
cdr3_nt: TGTGCCAGCAGCTCGGTATTAGGTGAAAAACTGTTTTTT

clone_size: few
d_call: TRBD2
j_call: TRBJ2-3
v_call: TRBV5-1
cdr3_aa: CASSWTSDTQYF
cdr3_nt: TGCGCCAGCAGCTGGACTAGTGATACGCAGTATTTT